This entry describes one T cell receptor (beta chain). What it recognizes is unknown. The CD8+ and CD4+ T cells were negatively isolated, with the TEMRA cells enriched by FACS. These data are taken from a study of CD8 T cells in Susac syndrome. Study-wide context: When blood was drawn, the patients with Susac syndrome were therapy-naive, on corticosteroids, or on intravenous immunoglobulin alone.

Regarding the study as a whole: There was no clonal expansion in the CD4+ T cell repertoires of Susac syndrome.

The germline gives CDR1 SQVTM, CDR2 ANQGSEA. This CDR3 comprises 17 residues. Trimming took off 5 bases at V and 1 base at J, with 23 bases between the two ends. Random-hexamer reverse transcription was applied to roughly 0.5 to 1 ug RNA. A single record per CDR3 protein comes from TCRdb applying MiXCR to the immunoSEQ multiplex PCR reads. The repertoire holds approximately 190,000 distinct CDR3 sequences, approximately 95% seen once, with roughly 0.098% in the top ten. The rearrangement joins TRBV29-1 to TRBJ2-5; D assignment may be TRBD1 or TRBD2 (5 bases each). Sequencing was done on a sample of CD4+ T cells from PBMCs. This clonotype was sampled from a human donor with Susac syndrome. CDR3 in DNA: TGCAGCGTTTTTAGCCCGGAACGGTGGGGGATCCAAGAGACCCAGTACTTC. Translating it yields CSVFSPERWGIQETQYF.